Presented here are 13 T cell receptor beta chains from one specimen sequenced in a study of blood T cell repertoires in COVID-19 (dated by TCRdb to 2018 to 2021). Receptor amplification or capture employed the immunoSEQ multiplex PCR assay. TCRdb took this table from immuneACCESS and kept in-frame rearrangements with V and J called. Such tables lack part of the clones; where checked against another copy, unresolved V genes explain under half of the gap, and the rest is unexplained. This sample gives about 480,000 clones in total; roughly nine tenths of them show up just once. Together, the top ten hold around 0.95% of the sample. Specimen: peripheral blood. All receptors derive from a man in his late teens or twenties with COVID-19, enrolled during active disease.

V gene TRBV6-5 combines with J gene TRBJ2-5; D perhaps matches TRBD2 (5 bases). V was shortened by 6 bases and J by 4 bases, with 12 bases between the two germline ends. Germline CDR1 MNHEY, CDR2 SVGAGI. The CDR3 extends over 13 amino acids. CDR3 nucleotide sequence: TGTGCCAGCAGGACCGAAGGGAGAGAGACCCAGTACTTC. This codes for CASRTEGRETQYF.

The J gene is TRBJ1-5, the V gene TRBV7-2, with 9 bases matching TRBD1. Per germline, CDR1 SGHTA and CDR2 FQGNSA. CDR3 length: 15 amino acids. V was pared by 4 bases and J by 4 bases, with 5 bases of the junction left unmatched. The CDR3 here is CASSSRQGGNQPQHF. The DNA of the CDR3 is TGTGCCAGCAGCTCGAGACAGGGGGGAAATCAGCCCCAGCATTTT. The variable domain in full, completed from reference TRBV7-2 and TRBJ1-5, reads GAGVSQSPSNKVTEKGKDVELRCDPISGHTALYWYRQSLGQGLEFLIYFQGNSAPDKSGLPSDRFSAERTGGSVSTLTIQRTQQEDSAVYLCASSSRQGGNQPQHFGDGTRLSIL.

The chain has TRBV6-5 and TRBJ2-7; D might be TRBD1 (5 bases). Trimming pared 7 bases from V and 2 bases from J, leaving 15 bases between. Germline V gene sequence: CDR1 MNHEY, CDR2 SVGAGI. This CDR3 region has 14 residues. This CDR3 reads CASTLQGFPYEQYF. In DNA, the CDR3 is TGTGCCAGCACTCTTCAGGGTTTCCCCTACGAGCAGTACTTC.

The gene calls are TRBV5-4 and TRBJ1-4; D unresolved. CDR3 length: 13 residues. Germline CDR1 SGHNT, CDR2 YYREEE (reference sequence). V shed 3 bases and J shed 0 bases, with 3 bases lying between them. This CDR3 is CASSSATNEKLFF. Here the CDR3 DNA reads TGTGCCAGCAGCTCAGCAACTAATGAAAAACTGTTTTTT. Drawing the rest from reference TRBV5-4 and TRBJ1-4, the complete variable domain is ETGVTQSPTHLIKTRGQQVTLRCSSQSGHNTVSWYQQALGQGPQFIFQYYREEENGRGNFPPRFSGLQFPNYSSELNVNALELDDSALYLCASSSATNEKLFFGSGTQLSVL.

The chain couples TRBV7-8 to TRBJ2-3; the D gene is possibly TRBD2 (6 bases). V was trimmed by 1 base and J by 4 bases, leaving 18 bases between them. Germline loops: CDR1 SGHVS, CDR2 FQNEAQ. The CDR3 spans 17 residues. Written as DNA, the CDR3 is TGTGCCAGCAGCTTAGAGTCTGTCGGGAGTGGGTCAGATACGCAGTATTTT. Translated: CASSLESVGSGSDTQYF.

CDR3 sequence: CASSPRSVGVQPQHF. The DNA for the CDR3 is TGTGCCAGCTCACCTCGTAGCGTGGGTGTTCAGCCCCAGCATTTT. The V gene is TRBV18, the J gene TRBJ1-5, with unresolved D. Deletions cut 3 bases from V and 6 bases from J, with 15 bases between. Germline-derived CDR1 and CDR2 are KGHSH and LQKENI. This CDR3 has 15 residues.

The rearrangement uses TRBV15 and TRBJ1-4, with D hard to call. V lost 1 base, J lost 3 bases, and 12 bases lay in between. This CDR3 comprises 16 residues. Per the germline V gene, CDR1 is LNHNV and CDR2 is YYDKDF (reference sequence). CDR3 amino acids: CATSRAAALANEKLFF. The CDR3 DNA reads TGTGCCACCAGCAGAGCGGCAGCTCTAGCTAATGAAAAACTGTTTTTT.

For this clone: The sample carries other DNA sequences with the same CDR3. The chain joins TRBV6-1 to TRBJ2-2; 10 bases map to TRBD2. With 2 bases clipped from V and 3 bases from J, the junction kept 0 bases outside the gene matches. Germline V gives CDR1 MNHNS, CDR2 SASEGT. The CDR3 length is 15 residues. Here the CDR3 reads CASSELAGDTGELFF. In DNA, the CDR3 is TGTGCCAGCAGTGAACTAGCGGGAGACACCGGGGAGCTGTTTTTT.

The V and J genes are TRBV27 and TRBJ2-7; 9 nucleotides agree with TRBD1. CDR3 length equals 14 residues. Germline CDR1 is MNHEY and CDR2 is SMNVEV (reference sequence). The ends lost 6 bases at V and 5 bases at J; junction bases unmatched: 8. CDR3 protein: CASSLGQGRDEQYF. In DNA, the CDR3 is TGTGCCAGCAGCCTGGGACAGGGAAGGGACGAGCAGTACTTC.

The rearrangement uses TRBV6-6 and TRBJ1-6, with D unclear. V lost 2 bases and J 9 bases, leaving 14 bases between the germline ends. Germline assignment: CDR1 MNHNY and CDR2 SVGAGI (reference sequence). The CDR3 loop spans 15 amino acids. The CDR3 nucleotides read TGTGCCAGCAGTTACGCGGAGGGAATGAGTTCACCCCTCCACTTT. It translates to CASSYAEGMSSPLHF.

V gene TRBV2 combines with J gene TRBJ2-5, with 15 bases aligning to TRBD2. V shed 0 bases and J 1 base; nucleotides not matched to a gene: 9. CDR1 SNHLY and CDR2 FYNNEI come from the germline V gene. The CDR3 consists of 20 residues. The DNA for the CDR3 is TGTGCCAGCAGTGAAGCCATTGGGACTAGCGGGGGGCTGGGCCAAGAGACCCAGTACTTC. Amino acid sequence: CASSEAIGTSGGLGQETQYF.

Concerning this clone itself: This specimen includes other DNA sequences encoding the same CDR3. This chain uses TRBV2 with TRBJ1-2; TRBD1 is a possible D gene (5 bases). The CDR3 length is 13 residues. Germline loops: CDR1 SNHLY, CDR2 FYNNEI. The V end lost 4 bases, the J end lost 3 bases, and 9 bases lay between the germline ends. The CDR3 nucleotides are TGTGCCAGCAGTGGTCAGGGTGACTATGGCTACACCTTC. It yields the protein CASSGQGDYGYTF.

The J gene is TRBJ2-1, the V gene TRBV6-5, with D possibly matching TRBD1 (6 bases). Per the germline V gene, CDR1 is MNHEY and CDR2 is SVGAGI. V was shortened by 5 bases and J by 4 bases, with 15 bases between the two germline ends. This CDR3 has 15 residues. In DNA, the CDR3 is TGTGCCAGCAGTCCCCGCCGACAGGTATACAATGAGCAGTTCTTC. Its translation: CASSPRRQVYNEQFF.